One sample yielded the 18 T cell receptor beta chains listed below, sequenced in a study of T cell responses to AZD1222 COVID-19 vaccine (dated by TCRdb to about 2021). The method behind the library was the immunoSEQ multiplex PCR assay. Here the immuneACCESS table is served through TCRdb, limited to in-frame sequences with V and J called. Missing clones are a known gap in these copies; in checked studies unresolved V genes cover under half, and the rest lacks a known reason. Across this sample there are 200,000 or so clones, with approximately 93% seen only once. 1% of the sample rests with the top ten. In light of the paper, this sample's time point label describes: about 28 days (+/-7) after the second vaccine dose. Material: peripheral blood, obtained 28 days after the second AZD1222 dose. Every receptor here comes from an adult who received the AZD1222 COVID-19 vaccine.

The rearrangement links TRBV12-3 or TRBV12-4 to TRBJ1-1, with a tentative D call TRBD1 (5 bases). The CDR3 covers 12 residues. Trimming removed 2 bases from V and 8 bases from J, with 9 bases in between. The CDR3 loop is CASSLSGAEAFF. The DNA of the CDR3 is TGTGCCAGCAGTTTAAGCGGGGCCGAAGCTTTCTTT.

The chain recombines TRBV5-5 with TRBJ2-7; TRBD2 matches 7 bases. J was trimmed by 6 bases and V by 3 bases; bases with no gene match: 6. The CDR3 consists of 13 residues. Germline lookup yields CDR1 SGHKS and CDR2 YYEKEE (reference sequence). CDR3 in amino acids: CASSWEGFGEQYF. CDR3 coding DNA: TGTGCCAGCAGCTGGGAGGGCTTTGGCGAGCAGTACTTC.

This clone was counted many times. This chain connects TRBV27 to TRBJ2-3; tentative D call: TRBD1 (5 bases). The CDR3 length is 13 residues. V lost 6 bases to trimming and J lost 2 bases, with 9 bases between them. Germline V gene data show CDR1 as MNHEY and CDR2 as SMNVEV (reference sequence). The CDR3, as DNA: TGTGCCAGCAGGGACAACTACACAGATACGCAGTATTTT. Translating gives CASRDNYTDTQYF.

This sequence joins TRBV7-3 and TRBJ2-1; D may be TRBD1 or TRBD2 (6 bases each). The CDR3 is 14 residues long. Germline CDR1 and CDR2: SGHTA and FQGTGA. The V end lost 6 bases, the J end lost 1 base, and 10 bases lay between the germline ends. Here the CDR3 DNA reads TGTGCCAGCAGTTTAGGGGGGTCCTACAATGAGCAGTTCTTC. It is translated as CASSLGGSYNEQFF.

This clone has just a few counts. This chain joins TRBV2 and TRBJ2-1, with a tentative D call TRBD2 (5 bases). Germline V CDR1 and CDR2: SNHLY, FYNNEI. V was trimmed by 5 bases and J by 9 bases, leaving 11 bases between them. CDR3 length: 12 amino acids. The CDR3 DNA is TGTGCCAGCAGTACTAGGGCGGGTGAGCAGTTCTTC. The encoded protein is CASSTRAGEQFF.

J is TRBJ1-6 and V is TRBV5-1; D is unclear. This CDR3 region has 14 residues. V was cut by 4 bases and J by 8 bases, with 13 bases left in between. CDR1 and CDR2 (germline): SGHRS, YFSETQ. CDR3 sequence (DNA): TGCGCCAGCAGCCAAACAAGGGAGGATTCACCCCTCCACTTT. This gives the protein CASSQTREDSPLHF. The full variable domain, in which reference TRBV5-1 and TRBJ1-6 provide the parts outside the CDR3, is KAGVTQTPRYLIKTRGQQVTLSCSPISGHRSVSWYQQTPGQGLQFLFEYFSETQRNKGNFPGRFSGRQFSNSRSEMNVSTLELGDSALYLCASSQTREDSPLHFGNGTRLTVT.

CDR3 DNA: TGTGCCAGCAGCCCCTTGGAGATATCCTACAATGAGCAGTTCTTC. It specifies CASSPLEISYNEQFF. This chain links TRBV6-2 or TRBV6-3 with TRBJ2-1; no clear D gene. Trimming took 6 bases from V and 1 from J, leaving 13 bases between them. The V gene's germline CDR1 is MNHEY and CDR2 SVGEGT. This CDR3 contains 15 residues.

J is TRBJ1-2 and V is TRBV3-1 (or the pseudogene TRBV3-2); D remains ambiguous. Trimming took off 3 bases at V and 3 bases at J, with 11 bases between the two ends. Germline lookup yields CDR1 LGHDT and CDR2 YNNKEL (reference sequence). The length of the CDR3 is 14 residues. The CDR3 DNA reads TGTGCCAGCAGCCAGATGACGGGTGACTATGGCTACACCTTC. Protein product: CASSQMTGDYGYTF.

V and J are TRBV25-1 and TRBJ1-4; D not certain. Deletions cut 2 bases from V and 10 bases from J, with 14 bases between. The CDR3 runs 14 residues. Germline V gene lookup returns CDR1 MGHDK and CDR2 SYGVNS. The CDR3 loop is CASSEHSGVGKLFF. The CDR3, as DNA: TGTGCCAGCAGTGAACACAGTGGAGTTGGAAAACTGTTTTTT.

This chain's CDR3 is CASRTGRVNSPLHF. CDR3 in DNA: TGTGCCAGCAGAACCGGACGGGTAAATTCACCCCTCCACTTT. The chain is built from TRBV28 and TRBJ1-6; D not resolved. Trimming stripped 6 bases from V and 7 bases from J, with 13 bases between. Germline V gene sequence: CDR1 MDHEN, CDR2 SYDVKM. This CDR3 is 14 amino acids long.

This clone is a singleton in its sample. The V call is TRBV28, the J call TRBJ1-2, with 7 positions matching TRBD1. CDR1 is MDHEN, CDR2 SYDVKM, per germline. CDR3 size: 13 residues. Trimming took 6 bases from V and 8 from J; bases not matched to a gene: 9. The DNA of the CDR3 is TGTGCCAGCAGCTCTGGACAGGACGAGGGCTACACCTTC. Its protein product is CASSSGQDEGYTF.

This clone appeared a single time. The chain joins TRBV29-1 to TRBJ1-1; possibly TRBD1 for D (5 bases). V lost 5 bases, J lost 0 bases, and 10 bases lay in between. There are 13 residues in the CDR3. Germline assignment: CDR1 SQVTM and CDR2 ANQGSEA. CDR3 amino acids: CSVRGIMNTEAFF. The CDR3 nucleotides read TGCAGCGTTCGGGGGATCATGAACACTGAAGCTTTCTTT.

The chain combines TRBV2 with TRBJ1-1; 7 nucleotides agree with TRBD1. Germline trimming cut 6 bases from V and 0 bases from J; bases unmatched to any gene: 1. There are 13 residues in the CDR3. Germline V gives CDR1 SNHLY, CDR2 FYNNEI. The CDR3 protein is CASRGQMNTEAFF. CDR3 bases: TGTGCCAGCAGGGGACAGATGAACACTGAAGCTTTCTTT.

V and J are TRBV27 and TRBJ1-5, with a possible D match to TRBD1 (6 bases). Trimming cost V 6 bases and J 6 bases, with 15 bases left between them. CDR3 length: 14 residues. Germline values: CDR1 MNHEY, CDR2 SMNVEV (reference sequence). CDR3 loop: CASSPLGGGQPQHF. The CDR3 coding sequence is TGTGCCAGCAGCCCCCTCGGGGGCGGTCAGCCCCAGCATTTT.

This sequence joins TRBV23-1 and TRBJ1-5, with D tentatively TRBD1 (6 bases). TRBV23-1 is an open reading frame whose function is uncertain. The germline V and J ends were trimmed by 0 bases and 3 bases, with 9 bases remaining between them. CDR3 size: 15 residues. CDR3: CASSQSGQSNQPQHF. The CDR3 nucleotides are TGCGCCAGCAGTCAATCAGGACAGTCCAATCAGCCCCAGCATTTT.

This clone showed up just once. This chain uses TRBV28 with TRBJ1-5, with 7 bases matching TRBD1. This CDR3 is built from 15 residues. Trimming at V came to 4 bases and at J to 4 bases, leaving 7 bases not matched to a gene. From germline, CDR1 is MDHEN and CDR2 SYDVKM. CDR3 sequence: CASSWHRGPNQPQHF. CDR3 DNA sequence: TGTGCCAGCAGTTGGCACAGGGGACCTAATCAGCCCCAGCATTTT.

The chain uses TRBV29-1 and TRBJ1-1; D is possibly TRBD1 (6 bases). The V and J ends lost 6 bases and 3 bases respectively, with 14 bases between them. This CDR3 spans 13 amino acids. Germline V gene data show CDR1 as SQVTM and CDR2 as ANQGSEA. CDR3 nucleotides: TGCAGCGTAGACGACAGGCTATACACTGAAGCTTTCTTT. It yields the protein CSVDDRLYTEAFF.

Note on this clone: The same CDR3 arises from other DNA sequences in this sample as well. The gene calls are TRBV7-9 and TRBJ1-4; 7 nucleotides line up with TRBD1. The CDR3 runs to 14 residues. V lost 3 bases and J lost 3; bases outside the gene matches: 1. Per germline, CDR1 SEHNR and CDR2 FQNEAQ (reference sequence). The CDR3 DNA follows: TGTGCCAGCAGCTTGGGACAGTCTAATGAAAAACTGTTTTTT. Translated: CASSLGQSNEKLFF.